This section outlines one T cell receptor beta chain sequence together with its context. Its specificity is not known. The sample is drawn from a study of T cell repertoires in cytomegalovirus infection. As for the study in general: Carrying CMV and the relevant HLA type showed in public TCR beta signatures.

One entry per CDR3 protein, called by TCRdb with MiXCR from the reads. Among 510,000 or so distinct CDR3 sequences, about 26% were seen once, and the ten largest hold less than 15%. Regarding the study as a whole: Cumulative frequency of public TCR beta families picked out carriers of CMV plus the relevant HLA. CMV-specific TCR beta clonotypes restricted by HLA-C dominated the ex vivo response.

Germline CDR1 reads SGHDT; CDR2 reads YYEEEE. J lost 2 bases, V lost 4 bases, and 3 bases had no gene match. The CDR3 has 14 amino acids. This receptor was taken from a human donor in good health (CMV status not recorded). Some clones in this sample may be carry-over from other donors' samples. The V gene is TRBV5-6, the J gene TRBJ2-7, with 10 bases identical to TRBD2. The sequenced material came from PBMCs. For the CDR3, the DNA is TGTGCCAGCAGCGACACTAGCGGGGCCTACGAGCAGTACTTC. This sequence encodes CASSDTSGAYEQYF.